Listed here is a single T cell receptor beta chain. The antigen it recognizes is unknown. Per-base quality was not reported, and no clone a single base away is much larger than it. The cohort comprised 670 or so healthy bone marrow donors. Cohort members were all nominally healthy when sampled, although unrecorded immune exposures were likely present. The donor tested CMV seropositive and was one of the 289 seropositive cohort members. A peripheral blood sample was collected from each donor, and TCR beta sequencing was performed on peripheral blood mononuclear cells. Genomic DNA extraction from the blood cell samples was performed with the Qiagen DNeasy Blood Extraction Kit. Reading from cysteine to phenylalanine, the CDR3 counts 13 amino acids. Only the CDR3 DNA is retained, 39 bases long and in frame from the first base. Reading the germline V gene gives CDR1 MDHEN and CDR2 SYDVKM. A distance of 17 bases separates the germline ends of V and J, which lose 11 bases and 5 bases respectively.

Receptor amplification or capture employed the immunoSEQ multiplex PCR assay. For the multiplex PCR, a mixture combining 60 forward primers for TCR Vbeta segments and 13 reverse primers for TCR Jbeta segments was used. A multiplex PCR assay on genomic DNA amplified the CDR3 region of rearranged TCR beta genes. On the Illumina HiSeq System, the amplified TCR beta libraries were sequenced as 87-base-pair reads. Concerning the study's data processing: In a later analysis, some 80 million unique TCR beta chains were counted across the approximately 640 repertoires, and roughly 11 million of these chains were shared by at least two donors. Raw reads were error-corrected and collapsed into unique sequences with a nearest-neighbor algorithm that merged closely related sequences to remove PCR and sequencing errors. CDR3 sequences were aligned to IMGT reference sequences to assign V, D and J gene segments. For a sequence to be retained, a match of at least six nucleotides was required to both a V gene segment and a J gene segment. Rearrangements were called productive when the CDR3 lacked stop codons and stayed in frame with V and J; all others were non-productive. CDR3 was defined by IMGT convention, running from the second conserved V-encoded cysteine to the conserved J-encoded phenylalanine. The earlier analysis of about 610 of the donors excluded any sequence lacking an unambiguous match to a single V gene segment. An earlier analysis of 587 of the donors classified V segments as functional when productive rearrangements were above 56.7% and as segregating when the standard deviation between donors was above 5%. A statistical classification framework was built to diagnose cytomegalovirus status from the catalog of TCR beta chain sequences. In a later analysis, V and J genes were assigned by comparing TCR nucleotide sequences against IMGT/GENE-DB human TR gene sequences. A later analysis assigned CDR3 sequences and most-parsimonious VDJ recombination scenarios with the TCRdist pipeline. In a later analysis, each TCR beta chain was defined by its CDR3 amino acid sequence together with its V-gene family, and reads without a unique V-gene family were excluded. A later analysis removed 550 to 700 highly shared, low-generation-probability nucleotide sequences to deal with suspected cross-contamination and a sequencing artifact. A later analysis calculated a clonal expansion index for each public chain from normalized within-repertoire ranks of inferred template counts. In a later analysis, generation probabilities were computed with a VDJ recombination model fitted to out-of-frame rearrangements, and the resulting probabilities were checked against IGoR. Hypergeometric tests were used in a later analysis to score TCR-TCR, TCR-HLA and TCR-CMV co-occurrence, with a repertoire-size bias correction applied to the TCR pairs. To estimate false discovery rates, a later analysis permuted the HLA or CMV assignments 20 times. A later analysis grouped co-occurring TCRs with DBSCAN, adding TCRdist sequence similarity when clustering within HLA-allele-positive subsets. Repertoires with fewer than 30,000 or more than 120,000 public chains were left out of co-occurrence clustering, as were about 5 repertoires with anomalous nucleotide sharing. TCRdb retrieved this table from immuneACCESS and kept in-frame rearrangements only. Not all clones are present; in checked studies, unresolved V genes account for under half, and no reason is known for the remainder. The DNA was the basis for D and trimming; V, J and clone size are from that table. A total of 120,000 or so clones appear in this sample, roughly 85% of them only once. The top ten constitute approximately 20% of the sample.

The sample is drawn from a study of cytomegalovirus exposure and HLA in healthy donors (dated by TCRdb to about 2017). Regarding the complete study: According to an earlier analysis of 587 of the donors, some 170 million T cells yielded over 100 million unique TCR beta sequences and approximately 300 Gb of sequence data. An early release covering just under 650 HLA-typed donors comprised approximately 290 gigabases of sequencing data and about 90 million unique TCR sequences. Of the 350 to 450 genotyped donors, roughly 85% fell in the genetic ancestry cluster associated with self-reported Caucasian donors. The study aimed to test whether signatures of past pathogen exposure could be identified by cataloging public T cell receptors. The study profiled the T cell repertoires of under 700 subjects by immunosequencing and related them to cytomegalovirus serostatus. Besides the first cohort of around 700 subjects, a separate validation cohort made up of roughly 130 different subjects was used. The study combined high-throughput TCR immunosequencing, statistical association of individual TCRs with disease status, and machine learning to predict cytomegalovirus infection status. A later analysis re-examined previously published TCR beta repertoires from just over 650 donors and added high-resolution HLA genotyping to investigate patterns of TCR occurrence. Rather than using new phenotypic data, the later analysis identified candidate immune exposures from TCR beta sequences and from how often those sequences occurred across donors. To decide whether each TCR beta V gene segment behaved as functional or pseudogenic, an earlier analysis of nearly 600 of the donors relied on high-throughput TCR beta sequencing. Donor age, sex, ethnicity and CMV serostatus were compiled together with the repertoire data. A later genetic analysis took genome-wide SNP genotypes for about three fifths of the roughly 700 donors and used that subset as a discovery cohort. Every repertoire in the discovery cohort had been generated on one and the same sequencing platform. Class I and class II HLA loci were covered by the typing at four-digit resolution. The number of typed donors differed by locus: roughly 629-640 for A, B, C, DRB1 and DQB1; roughly 510 for DQA1; about 600 for DPA1; and some 430 for DPB1. Because of strong linkage in the cohort, 4 to 6 DR-DQ haplotypes were treated as single units for association and clustering. Across about 380 genotyped donors of the cohort, an average of about 250,000 unique TCR beta nucleotide sequences per donor were sequenced, and roughly 17% of those sequences were non-productive. Broad study findings and their caveats: Most TCR sequences were seen in very few donors, while some public TCRs were found in many individuals. In a later analysis, over 15,000 TCR beta sequences were associated with specific HLA alleles at a false discovery rate of 0.05. Only TCR beta chains were sequenced in this cohort, and the absence of alpha or paired-chain data limited detectable features. The study gave a list of roughly 150 TCR beta chains associated with cytomegalovirus. Because HLA typing was missing for some donors at each locus, association tests included only the typed subset. In vitro tests confirmed that a few of the cytomegalovirus-associated TCR beta chains recognize cytomegalovirus antigens. A further reported finding was that TCR beta sequences accurately predicted the HLA-A and HLA-B alleles for most subjects in the first cohort. A later analysis found that TCR association rates varied across HLA loci, with DRB1 alleles showing the most associated TCRs and HLA-C alleles the fewest. The authors suggested that the approach could potentially be generalized to other disease states and immunological phenotypes. An association between a missense DCLRE1C variant and V-gene and J-gene trimming of TCR beta chains was found in a later genetic analysis and replicated in an independent cohort. According to a later genetic analysis, donors in an Asian-associated ancestry cluster had fewer N-insertions in productive TCRs than the approximately 670-donor mean. The presence/absence analyses assumed that sequencing depth was roughly uniform across donors, and that assumption may not be true. Linkage disequilibrium might explain the correlated functional status among segregating V segments, but an unknown experimental factor could not be excluded. A cluster of highly shared sequence variants was judged likely to represent a technical artifact of the sequencing pipeline. Because the 87-base-pair reads could not distinguish some IMGT-functional V segments, including TRBV6-2 and TRBV6-3, those segments were excluded. In an earlier analysis of approximately 590 of the donors, most TCR beta V segments were observed in productive rearrangements about 87% or about 30% of the time, broadly matching IMGT annotations. Compared with equally common non-associated chains, HLA-associated TCR beta chains in a later analysis were more clonally expanded and had lower generation probabilities. When HLA alleles, especially DR and DQ, strongly co-occurred, attributing TCR associations to individual alleles was difficult. A later analysis found that most CMV-associated TCR beta chains appeared HLA-restricted, with HLA associations seemingly driven largely by CMV exposure. In both the original and validation cohorts, the classifier was reported to diagnose cytomegalovirus status with high specificity and sensitivity. The earlier analysis of around 600 of the donors excluded roughly 17 rarely observed V segments, including chromosome 9 orphons, because counts were too low. In a later analysis, several top co-occurrence clusters were reported to appear linked to parvovirus B19, influenza, CMV and Epstein-Barr virus. Immune exposure information for the cohort was limited to CMV serostatus.

Sample: PBMCs. The TCR originated in a man between 18 and 35 years old in good health and CMV-seropositive. The chain is assembled from TRBV28 and TRBJ2-3; TRBD2 is possibly the D segment (6 matching bases). The nucleotide sequence reads TGTGCCTGCCGCGGGAAACTCCTAGATACGCAGTATTTT. The encoded protein is CACRGKLLDTQYF.